The T cell receptor (beta chain) described here comes from a study of regulatory T cells in long-lasting Graves disease. As for the study in general: Persistent cases took antithyroid drugs over 5 years and stayed TSH receptor antibody positive.

The study's findings and limits: Among the persistent patients, about 3,000 public clonotypes were shared, more than the roughly 900 shared among new patients. When disease was persistent, TRBV28, TRBJ1-2 and TRBJ2-5 were the favored segments. Patients with persistent Graves' had lower TCR diversity than newly diagnosed patients.

Time point meaning: persistent/refractory GD, antithyroid drugs over 5 years with positive TRAb. PBMC RNA served as the TCR library source. In building TCR beta libraries, iRepertoire HTBI primers were used together with Arm-PCR of CDR3 regions. MiXCR, run by TCRdb on the multiplex PCR reads, gives a single entry per CDR3 protein. This table holds over 300,000 distinct CDR3 sequences, around 20% found once. The sample holds many counts of this clonotype. Antigen: not known. Trimming removed 4 bases at V and 3 bases at J, with 9 bases between. The CDR3 loop spans 13 amino acids. This clonotype was sampled from a female donor with Graves disease. The V call is TRBV12-3 or TRBV12-4, the J call TRBJ1-1; a weak D match, TRBD1 (5 bases). Sequencing was performed on peripheral blood mononuclear cells (PBMCs), taken when the disease was refractory, from a patient treated with antithyroid drugs. The CDR3 is CASSSDRYTEAFF. The CDR3 DNA sequence: TGTGCCAGCAGTTCCGACAGATACACTGAAGCTTTCTTT.